The text below deals with one T cell receptor (beta chain). Assay: immunoSEQ multiplex PCR; the TCRdb copy retains only in-frame clones and omits some. This table has approximately 1,500,000 clones, approximately 98% appearing once. This sample is drawn from a study of shared clonotypes between healthy human individuals. The CDR3 contains 15 residues. Germline V CDR1 and CDR2: LNHDA, SQIVND (reference sequence). With 3 bases removed from V and 4 bases from J, the gap between germline ends came to 13 bases. The sequenced sample was naive CD4+ T cells sorted from blood. Subset meaning: CD45RA+ positively selected. The clonotype was recovered from a man younger than 40 in good health. The chain carries TRBV19 and TRBJ2-1; no reliable D call. The CDR3: CASSIQPISYNEQFF. CDR3 nucleotides: TGTGCCAGTAGTATCCAGCCGATCTCATACAATGAGCAGTTCTTC.